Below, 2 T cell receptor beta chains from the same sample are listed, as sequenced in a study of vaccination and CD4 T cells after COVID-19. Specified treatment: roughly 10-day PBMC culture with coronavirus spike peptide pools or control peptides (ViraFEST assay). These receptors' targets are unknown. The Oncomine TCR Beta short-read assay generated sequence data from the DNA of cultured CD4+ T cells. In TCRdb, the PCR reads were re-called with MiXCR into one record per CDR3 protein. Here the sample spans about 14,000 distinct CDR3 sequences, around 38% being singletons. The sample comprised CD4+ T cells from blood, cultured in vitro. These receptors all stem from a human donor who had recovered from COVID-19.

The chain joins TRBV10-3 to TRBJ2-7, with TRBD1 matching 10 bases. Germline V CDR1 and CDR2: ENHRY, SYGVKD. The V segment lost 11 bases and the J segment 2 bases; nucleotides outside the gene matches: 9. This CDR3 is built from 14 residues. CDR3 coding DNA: TGTGCCTCAGGAGGGGACAGGGGAACCTACGAGCAGTACTTC. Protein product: CASGGDRGTYEQYF.

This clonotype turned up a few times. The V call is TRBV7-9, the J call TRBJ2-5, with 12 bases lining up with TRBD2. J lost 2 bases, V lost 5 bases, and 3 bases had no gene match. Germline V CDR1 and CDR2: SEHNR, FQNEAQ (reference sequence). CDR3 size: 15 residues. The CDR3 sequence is CASSAGLAGQETQYF. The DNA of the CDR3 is TGTGCCAGCAGCGCCGGACTAGCGGGACAAGAGACCCAGTACTTC.